The present entry profiles one T cell receptor (beta chain) with its context. It has no known antigen specificity. No much larger clone is present one base from it, and per-base qualities are unavailable. Spanning cysteine to phenylalanine, the CDR3 consists of 14 amino acids. This entry keeps only the CDR3 DNA: 42 bases, framed from base 1. V and J are truncated by 2 bases and 10 bases respectively, leaving an intervening sequence of 14 bases. CDR1 and CDR2, per the germline V gene, are KGHSH and LQKENI. Taken with the paper, the label for treatment or condition translates to: allogeneic hematopoietic cell transplantation with graft depleted of TCRalphabeta T cells and CD19 B cells. Transplant recipients were children who received TCRalphabeta/CD19-depleted allogeneic hematopoietic cell grafts. Library method: PCR. Sequencing was performed on an Illumina HiSeq 2500. TCR libraries were prepared with molecular barcoding, using unique molecular identifiers to normalize TCRbeta repertoire quantification. TCRdb itself trimmed the public reads at Q25 with fastp, ran MiXCR and retained productive beta chains. Each CDR3 protein gets just one entry, which takes the most common genes and DNA from the rows behind it. In all, the sample holds fewer than 700,000 distinct CDR3 sequences, and over 10% of those were seen once. Together, the top ten hold 2.2% of the sample.

The data stem from a study of T-cell reconstitution after alpha-beta-depleted transplantation in children (TCRdb year 2016). About the investigation overall: The study quantitatively tracked T-cell immune reconstitution after TCRalphabeta/CD19-depleted allogeneic hematopoietic cell transplantation in children using TCR repertoire profiling.

Findings and caveats that apply to the study as a whole: The apparently early recovery of alphabetaT-cell counts about two months after transplant reportedly depended on only several hundred rapidly expanded clones that came from non-depleted graft cells. Over the following months the frequencies of hyperexpanded clones went down, and after one year T-cell counts and TCRbeta diversity were mostly credited to newly produced T cells. In some patients, the high TCRbeta diversity seen at day 60 was put down to recipient T cells and intrathymic progenitors that had survived conditioning.

This TCR was recovered from a male patient aged 10 to 17 who had a stem cell transplant for acute myeloid leukemia, so the T cells may come from the graft donor. The rearranged chain carries TRBV18 and TRBJ1-4; no D gene is confidently identified. This specimen consisted of PBMCs, mostly from graft donor cells, obtained 360 days after TCRalphabeta/CD19-depleted stem cell transplant. At the DNA level, the sequence is TGTGCCAGCTCACCAAATGTCCCCGTGGGAAAACTGTTTTTT. Its coded protein is CASSPNVPVGKLFF.